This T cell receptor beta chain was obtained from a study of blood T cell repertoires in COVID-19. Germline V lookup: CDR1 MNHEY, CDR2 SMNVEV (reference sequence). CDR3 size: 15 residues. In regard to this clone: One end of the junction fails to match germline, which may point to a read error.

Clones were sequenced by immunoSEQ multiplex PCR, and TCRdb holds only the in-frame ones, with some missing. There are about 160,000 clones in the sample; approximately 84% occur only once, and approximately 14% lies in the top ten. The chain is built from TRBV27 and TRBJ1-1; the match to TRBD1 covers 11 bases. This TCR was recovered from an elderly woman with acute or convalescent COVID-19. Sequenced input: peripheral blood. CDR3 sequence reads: CASRLSGTGGTEAFF. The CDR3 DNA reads TGTGCCAGCAGGTTATCCGGGACAGGGGGCACTGAAGCTTTCTTT.